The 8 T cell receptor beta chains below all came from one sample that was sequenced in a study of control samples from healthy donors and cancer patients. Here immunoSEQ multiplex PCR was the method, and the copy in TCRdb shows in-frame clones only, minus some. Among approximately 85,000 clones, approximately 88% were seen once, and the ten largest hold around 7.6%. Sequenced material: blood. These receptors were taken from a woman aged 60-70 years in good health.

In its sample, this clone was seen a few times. The CDR3, as DNA: TGTGCCAGCAGTTTATGGGGACAGGAGCAGCCCCAGCATTTT. Translating it yields CASSLWGQEQPQHF. The V call is TRBV28, the J call TRBJ1-5; 8 bases align to TRBD1. CDR1 and CDR2 (germline): MDHEN, SYDVKM. This CDR3 contains 14 residues. The V segment lost 0 bases and the J segment 7 bases; nucleotides outside the gene matches: 2.

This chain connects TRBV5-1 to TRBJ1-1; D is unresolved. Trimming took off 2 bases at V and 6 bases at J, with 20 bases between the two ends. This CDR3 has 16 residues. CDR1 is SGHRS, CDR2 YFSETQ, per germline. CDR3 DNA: TGCGCCAGCAGCTTTACGGGAGCCACCTTTGGCGCTGAAGCTTTCTTT. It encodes CASSFTGATFGAEAFF.

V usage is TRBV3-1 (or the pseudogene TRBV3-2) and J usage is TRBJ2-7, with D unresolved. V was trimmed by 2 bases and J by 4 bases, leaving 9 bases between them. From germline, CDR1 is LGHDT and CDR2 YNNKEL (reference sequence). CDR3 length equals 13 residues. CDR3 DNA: TGTGCCAGCAGCCAAAGTCCAGAGTACGAGCAGTACTTC. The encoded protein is CASSQSPEYEQYF.

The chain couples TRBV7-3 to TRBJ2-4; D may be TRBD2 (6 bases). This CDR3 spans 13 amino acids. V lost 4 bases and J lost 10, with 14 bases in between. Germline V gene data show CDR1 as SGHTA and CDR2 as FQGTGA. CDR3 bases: TGTGCCAGCAGCTCGACTGGGGGAGGTATTCAGTACTTC. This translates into CASSSTGGGIQYF.

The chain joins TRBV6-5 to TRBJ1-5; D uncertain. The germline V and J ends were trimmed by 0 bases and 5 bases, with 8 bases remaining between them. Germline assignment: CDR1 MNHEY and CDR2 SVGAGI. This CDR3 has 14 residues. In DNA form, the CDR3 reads TGTGCCAGCAGTTACTCCGGGGTACATCAGCCCCAGCATTTT. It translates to CASSYSGVHQPQHF.

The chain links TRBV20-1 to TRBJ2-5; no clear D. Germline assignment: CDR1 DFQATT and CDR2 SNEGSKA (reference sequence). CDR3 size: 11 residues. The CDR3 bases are TGCAGCTTGGAGAGGCAAGAGACCCAGTACTTC. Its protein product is CSLERQETQYF.

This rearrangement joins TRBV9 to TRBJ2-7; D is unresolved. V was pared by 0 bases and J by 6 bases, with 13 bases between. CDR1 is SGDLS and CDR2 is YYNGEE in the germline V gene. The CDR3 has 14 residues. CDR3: CASSVAVRPTEQYF. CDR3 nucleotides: TGTGCCAGCAGCGTAGCAGTCAGGCCGACCGAGCAGTACTTC.

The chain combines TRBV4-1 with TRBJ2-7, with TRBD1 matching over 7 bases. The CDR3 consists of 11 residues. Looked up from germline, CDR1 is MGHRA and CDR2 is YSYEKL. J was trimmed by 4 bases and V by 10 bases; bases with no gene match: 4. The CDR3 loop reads CATTGLYEQYF. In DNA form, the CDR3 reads TGCGCCACGACAGGGCTATACGAGCAGTACTTC.